Here is one T cell receptor beta chain with its context. Its antigen is not identified. After removal of 7 bases from V and 8 bases from J, the junction contained 5 bases not matched to a gene. The CDR3 loop spans 14 amino acids. Germline assignment: CDR1 LNHDA and CDR2 SQIVND (reference sequence). This entry belongs to a study of OX40 agonist ivuxolimab in advanced cancers. About the study: Dose-escalation patients' cancers were hepatocellular carcinoma, melanoma, renal cell or head and neck cancer. Anti-PD-1, anti-PD-L1 or anti-CTLA-4 therapy given earlier was allowed, and around 40% had some. General study points: Researchers did not establish what antigens the expanded peripheral T cells target. Relative to CD4+ cells, CD8+ T cells on average had more expanded clones.

Repertoires were generated with immunoSEQ multiplex PCR, while TCRdb's copy carries only in-frame clones and drops some. The data contain about 93,000 clones, 85% to 95% of them singletons. The source material was CD4+ or CD8+ T cells sorted from blood, sampled in a trial of the OX40 agonist ivuxolimab. This clonotype originated in an adult with an advanced solid tumor such as melanoma, head and neck, liver or kidney cancer. The chain uses TRBV19 and TRBJ2-1, with 13 bases fitting TRBD2. CDR3 residues: CASKTSGGADEQFF. CDR3 DNA: TGTGCCAGTAAAACTAGCGGGGGGGCAGATGAGCAGTTCTTC.